This TCR beta chain was recorded in a study of cytomegalovirus exposure and HLA in healthy donors. Broader study findings: Being productive about 90% or about 30% of the time was typical of most TCR beta V segments in an earlier analysis. Later analysis placed DRB1 highest and HLA-C lowest in TCR association rates, which differed by HLA locus. 164 TCR beta chains were listed as cytomegalovirus-associated.

A multiplex PCR was run with 60 Vbeta primers and 13 Jbeta primers. This table comes from immunoSEQ multiplex PCR, and its TCRdb copy is limited to in-frame clones, with some not included. The data show 200,000 to 250,000 clones, with 70% seen just once and less than 3% held by the top ten. The CDR3 runs to 15 residues. The V end was cut by 5 bases, the J end by 5 bases, with 18 bases between. Germline CDR1 and CDR2: SEHNR and FQNEAQ (reference sequence). Remarks on this clone: Its antigen is as yet unknown.

This chain connects TRBV7-9 to TRBJ2-5, with D tentatively TRBD1 (6 bases). The source of this sequence is a man aged 35-49 years in good health and CMV-seropositive. Sequencing was done on a sample of PBMCs. In DNA form, the CDR3 reads TGTGCCAGCAGCCCGAGTGGGGGCAGGCAGGAGACCCAGTACTTC. As protein: CASSPSGGRQETQYF.